These 21 T cell receptor beta chains originate from one sample sequenced in a study of response to subunit inactivated influenza vaccine. TCRdb itself ran the RT-PCR reads through MiXCR, one entry per CDR3 protein. The table shows just under 250,000 distinct CDR3 sequences, with 12% occurring only once. The sample in question was non-naive T cells sorted from PBMCs, obtained approximately 15 days before vaccination. The receptor source for this set is a man between 45 and 60 years old who received an inactivated influenza vaccine.

This clonotype was found many times. This chain connects TRBV29-1 to TRBJ2-5, with D possibly TRBD1 on 6 matching bases. Germline V gene lookup returns CDR1 SQVTM and CDR2 ANQGSEA. Trimming took off 7 bases at V and 0 bases at J, with 15 bases between the two ends. The CDR3 contains 14 residues. CDR3 sequence (DNA): TGCAGCGCAAGGACAGATTATAACCAAGAGACCCAGTACTTC. Its protein product is CSARTDYNQETQYF.

This clonotype appeared a few times. The V call is TRBV12-3 or TRBV12-4, the J call TRBJ2-2; TRBD1 matches 10 bases. The CDR3 has 16 amino acids. V gave up 3 bases and J gave up 7 bases; unmatched junction bases: 8. CDR3 bases: TGTGCCAGCAGTTTCTACCCGGGACAGGGGAGCGGGGAGCTGTTTTTT. It codes for CASSFYPGQGSGELFF.

This clonotype has a handful of counts. The chain uses TRBV15 and TRBJ2-2; 8 bases agree with TRBD2. The V gene's germline CDR1 is LNHNV and CDR2 YYDKDF (reference sequence). After removal of 3 bases from V and 2 bases from J, the junction contained 5 bases not matched to a gene. The CDR3 has 16 amino acids. The DNA of the CDR3 is TGTGCCACCAGCAGGGAGCGGGGGTTCAACACCGGGGAGCTGTTTTTT. Its protein product is CATSRERGFNTGELFF.

This clonotype showed up many times. The chain recombines TRBV5-5 with TRBJ2-7, with 11 positions matching TRBD1. This CDR3 is built from 15 residues. Germline V lookup: CDR1 SGHKS, CDR2 YYEKEE (reference sequence). V lost 4 bases to trimming and J lost 3 bases; unmatched junction nucleotides: 6. This CDR3 reads CASSAWTGGIYEQYF. CDR3 bases: TGTGCCAGCAGCGCCTGGACAGGGGGCATCTACGAGCAGTACTTC.

V is TRBV7-3 and J is TRBJ2-1; D might be TRBD2 (5 bases). Trimming shortened V by 2 bases and J by 9 bases, and 14 bases separated the two germline ends. CDR3 length equals 14 residues. Germline assignment: CDR1 SGHTA and CDR2 FQGTGA. CDR3 residues: CASSLLATRGEQFF. CDR3 nucleotides: TGTGCCAGCAGCTTATTAGCCACCCGGGGTGAGCAGTTCTTC.

The table lists this clonotype with a few counts. The chain uses TRBV5-6 and TRBJ2-3; D possibly corresponds to TRBD2 (5 bases). V was shortened by 4 bases and J by 2 bases, with 23 bases between the two germline ends. This CDR3 has 18 residues. Germline CDR1 is SGHDT and CDR2 is YYEEEE. Here the CDR3 reads CASSRGVWKLMDTDTQYF. CDR3 sequence (DNA): TGTGCCAGCAGCCGGGGAGTATGGAAGCTCATGGACACAGATACGCAGTATTTT.

The table lists this clonotype with a few counts. The V gene is TRBV5-1, the J gene TRBJ2-5; TRBD2 might be the D (6 bases). CDR3 length equals 16 residues. The germline V gene encodes CDR1 SGHRS and CDR2 YFSETQ. V dropped 0 bases and J dropped 5 bases, with 17 bases sitting between them. CDR3 in DNA: TGCGCCAGCAGCTTGGCCAAGGTTCGACTAGATGAGACCCAGTACTTC. Translating gives CASSLAKVRLDETQYF.

This sequence joins TRBV20-1 and TRBJ2-1; D perhaps matches TRBD2 (5 bases). The CDR3 runs to 15 residues. Germline V gives CDR1 DFQATT, CDR2 SNEGSKA (reference sequence). The V gene lost 4 bases and the J gene lost 4 bases, with 17 bases spanning the gap. Here the CDR3 reads CSAITESGLYNEQFF. CDR3 coding DNA: TGCAGTGCTATAACGGAGAGCGGCTTATACAATGAGCAGTTCTTC.

This clonotype was recorded a few times. The chain couples TRBV3-1 to TRBJ1-4, with 9 bases fitting TRBD1. CDR3 length: 20 residues. CDR1 and CDR2 from the germline V gene are LGHDT and YNNKEL (reference sequence). J lost 10 bases, V lost 1 base, and 22 bases had no gene match. The CDR3 nucleotides are TGTGCCAGCAGCCAAGTAGCCCCGGGACAGGGCGGTTTTAGGCTGGGAAAACTGTTTTTT. This gives the protein CASSQVAPGQGGFRLGKLFF.

A few counts support this clonotype. Compared with germline, one end of the junction differs, possibly owing to a read error. The rearrangement uses TRBV2 and TRBJ2-1; 14 bases match TRBD2. This CDR3 region has 19 residues. The germline CDR1 and CDR2 sequences are SNHLY and FYNNEI. Written as DNA, the CDR3 is TGTGCCTGCAGCCGAGGACTAGCGGGGGGCAGTAGCTCCTACAATGAGCAGTTCTTC. The encoded protein is CACSRGLAGGSSSYNEQFF.

There are a few counts of this clonotype. The chain is built from TRBV3-1 and TRBJ2-2; D unclear. Per the germline V gene, CDR1 is LGHDT and CDR2 is YNNKEL (reference sequence). CDR3 size: 14 residues. Trimming removed 0 bases from V and 5 bases from J, with 7 bases in between. The CDR3 DNA reads as TGTGCCAGCAGCCAAGACTTAGGAACCGGGGAGCTGTTTTTT. Translating it yields CASSQDLGTGELFF.

This clonotype showed up just a few times. This chain uses TRBV20-1 with TRBJ2-7; TRBD2 matches at 11 bases. Trimming removed 3 bases from V and 4 bases from J; junction bases left unmatched: 11. Germline loops: CDR1 DFQATT, CDR2 SNEGSKA (reference sequence). The CDR3 covers 16 residues. CDR3 protein: CSARSVGSGRGYEQYF. Here the CDR3 DNA reads TGCAGTGCTAGGTCGGTGGGTAGCGGGAGGGGATACGAGCAGTACTTC.

Only a few counts were recorded for this clonotype. This chain uses TRBV6-2 or TRBV6-3 with TRBJ2-7; D may be TRBD1 (5 bases). V was clipped by 5 bases and J by 3 bases, with 8 bases between them. Germline loops: CDR1 MNHEY, CDR2 SVGEGT. The CDR3 has 12 amino acids. The CDR3 nucleotides read TGTGCCAGCAGTCAACAGGTCTACGAGCAGTACTTC. Its protein is CASSQQVYEQYF.

The rearrangement joins TRBV6-1 to TRBJ2-4, with a possible D match to TRBD1 (6 bases). Germline V gives CDR1 MNHNS, CDR2 SASEGT. Between the trimmed V and J ends, which lost 8 bases and 0 bases, there was a span of 14 bases. This CDR3 has 15 residues. The chain's CDR3 is CASRRTDLAKNIQYF. CDR3 coding DNA: TGTGCCAGCCGGAGGACAGACCTAGCCAAAAACATTCAGTACTTC.

A remark on this clonotype: Relative to the germline gene, one junction end is altered; a read error may explain this. The chain combines TRBV4-2 with TRBJ1-3, with D possibly matching TRBD1 (5 bases). This CDR3 contains 15 residues. Germline-derived CDR1 and CDR2 are LGHNA and YNFKEQ. Written as DNA, the CDR3 is TGTGCCAGCAGCCCCGAGACAGTCTCTGGAAACGCCATATATTTT. This codes for CASSPETVSGNAIYF.

The genes are TRBV27 and TRBJ2-7; D is possibly TRBD1 (6 bases). Trimming shortened V by 6 bases and J by 4 bases, and 16 bases separated the two germline ends. This CDR3 is 14 amino acids long. Germline V gene data show CDR1 as MNHEY and CDR2 as SMNVEV (reference sequence). DNA of the CDR3: TGTGCCAGCAGAAGACTGGTCAGGGGTTACGAGCAGTACTTC. This gives the protein CASRRLVRGYEQYF.

This clonotype appeared many times. The CDR3 here is CASSHPTDTQYF. CDR3 in DNA: TGTGCCAGCAGTCATCCCACAGATACGCAGTATTTT. The chain combines TRBV27 with TRBJ2-3, with D hard to call. CDR3 length equals 12 residues. From germline, CDR1 is MNHEY and CDR2 SMNVEV (reference sequence). V was shortened by 5 bases and J by 2 bases, with 5 bases between the two germline ends.

The chain combines TRBV11-2 with TRBJ2-2, with 7 positions matching TRBD2. This CDR3 comprises 18 residues. Losses at the gene ends were 0 bases for V and 7 bases for J; bases not matched to a gene: 14. Germline V gives CDR1 SGHAT, CDR2 FQNNGV. CDR3 DNA sequence: TGTGCCAGCAGCTTAGAGGCGGCTAGCTCTAAGCGGGGCGGGGAGCTGTTTTTT. It encodes CASSLEAASSKRGGELFF. The entire variable domain, with the rest obtained from reference TRBV11-2 and TRBJ2-2, is as follows: EAGVAQSPRYKIIEKRQSVAFWCNPISGHATLYWYQQILGQGPKLLIQFQNNGVVDDSQLPKDRFSAERLKGVDSTLKIQPAKLEDSAVYLCASSLEAASSKRGGELFFGEGSRLTVL.

This clonotype has at least ten counts. The V call is TRBV11-1, the J call TRBJ2-1, with 7 nucleotides matching TRBD2. The germline V gene encodes CDR1 SGHAT and CDR2 FQDESV (reference sequence). After removal of 1 base from V and 2 bases from J, the junction contained 11 bases not matched to a gene. This CDR3 region has 18 residues. The CDR3 nucleotides are TGTGCCAGCAGCTTAGGGGGGGGGACTTCCCGCACCTACAATGAGCAGTTCTTC. It is translated as CASSLGGGTSRTYNEQFF.

The V gene is TRBV7-9, the J gene TRBJ2-7, with 10 bases matching TRBD2. V was pared by 1 base and J by 5 bases, with 8 bases of the junction left unmatched. The CDR3 has 16 residues. CDR1 and CDR2 (germline): SEHNR, FQNEAQ (reference sequence). CDR3 protein: CASSLEGGLAGDEQYF. DNA for the CDR3: TGTGCCAGCAGCTTAGAAGGCGGCCTAGCGGGAGACGAGCAGTACTTC.

This clonotype was seen only a few times. This chain joins TRBV7-2 and TRBJ2-3; tentatively, D is TRBD2 (6 bases). The germline V gene encodes CDR1 SGHTA and CDR2 FQGNSA. Trimming removed 5 bases from V and 7 bases from J, with 13 bases in between. CDR3 length: 13 amino acids. This CDR3 reads CASSRGTEYTQYF. CDR3 DNA: TGTGCCAGCAGCCGGGGGACCGAATATACGCAGTATTTT.